These 17 T cell receptor beta chains came from one sample sequenced in a study of preoperative IRX-2 immunotherapy in early breast cancer. Sample treatment: preoperative locoregional IRX-2 cytokine immunotherapy. Profiling relied on immunoSEQ multiplex PCR, and the TCRdb table lists in-frame clones only, not all of them. In the table there are 75,000 to 100,000 clones, 86% of which are singletons. Sequencing was performed on tumor tissue, taken after IRX-2 immunotherapy. The receptors were sampled from a human donor with breast cancer.

The J gene is TRBJ1-1, the V gene TRBV19, with D perhaps TRBD1 (6 bases). The germline V gene encodes CDR1 LNHDA and CDR2 SQIVND (reference sequence). V lost 6 bases to trimming and J lost 11 bases, with 13 bases between them. There are 11 residues in the CDR3. The CDR3 loop is CASRFSGVAFF. CDR3 DNA sequence: TGTGCCAGTAGATTTTCAGGGGTTGCTTTCTTT.

In its sample, this clone was seen a few times. The rearrangement joins TRBV12-5 to TRBJ2-5, with D possibly TRBD2 on 5 matching bases. V lost 1 base to trimming and J lost 3 bases, with 6 bases between them. The germline CDR1 and CDR2 sequences are LGHNT and FRNRAP. This CDR3 comprises 13 residues. CDR3 loop: CASGLGSEETQYF. In nucleotides, the CDR3 is TGTGCTAGTGGTTTGGGTAGCGAAGAGACCCAGTACTTC.

In its sample, this clone was seen once. The gene calls are TRBV19 and TRBJ2-2; D possibly uses TRBD1 or TRBD2 (5 bases each). The length of the CDR3 is 15 residues. Trimming took off 5 bases at V and 2 bases at J, with 12 bases between the two ends. The germline gives CDR1 LNHDA, CDR2 SQIVND (reference sequence). The CDR3: CASSPPGPNTGELFF. The CDR3 DNA reads as TGTGCCAGTAGTCCTCCGGGACCTAACACCGGGGAGCTGTTTTTT.

The chain is built from TRBV19 and TRBJ2-2; 9 bases agree with TRBD1. CDR1 is LNHDA, CDR2 SQIVND, per germline (reference sequence). The CDR3 length is 14 residues. V dropped 4 bases and J dropped 4; count of bases not matched to a gene: 1. The CDR3 sequence is CASSTGQGTGELFF. The CDR3, as DNA: TGTGCCAGTAGTACGGGACAGGGCACCGGGGAGCTGTTTTTT.

The rearrangement links TRBV11-3 to TRBJ2-5; 10 bases map to TRBD1. The germline gives CDR1 SGHNT, CDR2 YENEEA. The ends lost 5 bases at V and 6 bases at J; junction bases unmatched: 9. This CDR3 has 15 amino acids. CDR3 coding DNA: TGTGCCAGCAGCCCCTCCGGACAGGGGGGAAAGACCCAGTACTTC. This gives the protein CASSPSGQGGKTQYF.

The chain has TRBV28 and TRBJ2-5; 12 bases line up with TRBD2. The germline V gene has CDR1 MDHEN and CDR2 SYDVKM. The V gene end was trimmed by 3 bases and the J gene end by 6 bases; junction bases not matched to a gene: 5. The CDR3 totals 15 residues. The CDR3 loop reads CASSFNLAGGKTQYF. The CDR3 DNA follows: TGTGCCAGCAGTTTCAACCTAGCGGGAGGGAAGACCCAGTACTTC.

The chain employs TRBV12-5 and TRBJ2-1; TRBD2 agrees at 8 bases. The CDR3 extends over 15 amino acids. Germline CDR1 LGHNT, CDR2 FRNRAP. The CDR3 region is CASSGGRNSYNEQFF. The CDR3 nucleotides read TGTGCCAGCTCAGGCGGGAGGAATTCCTACAATGAGCAGTTCTTC.

The V gene is TRBV6-7, the J gene TRBJ1-1; tentative D call: TRBD1 (5 bases). TRBV6-7 is an ORF, and what it does is uncertain. Between the trimmed V and J ends, which lost 5 bases and 6 bases, there was a span of 22 bases. This CDR3 has 16 residues. DNA for the CDR3: TGTGCCAGCAGTGAAGTTAGGGGTGGTTGGTTCCCTGAAGCTTTCTTT. It codes for CASSEVRGGWFPEAFF.

V is TRBV5-1 and J is TRBJ2-5; 8 nucleotides align to TRBD1. V dropped 0 bases and J dropped 7; count of bases not matched to a gene: 5. This CDR3 has 14 residues. Germline lookup yields CDR1 SGHRS and CDR2 YFSETQ. The CDR3 DNA reads TGCGCCAGCAGCTTGGAAGGACAGGGAGGGACCCAGTACTTC. Its protein is CASSLEGQGGTQYF.

This chain links TRBV5-1 with TRBJ1-4; perhaps TRBD1 as D (6 bases). From germline, CDR1 is SGHRS and CDR2 YFSETQ. This CDR3 region has 15 residues. Trimming left V 0 bases short and J 4 bases short, with 10 bases between. CDR3 sequence: CASSLGRGNNEKLFF. CDR3 bases: TGCGCCAGCAGCTTGGGCAGGGGCAATAATGAAAAACTGTTTTTT. The full variable domain, completed using reference TRBV5-1 and TRBJ1-4, is KAGVTQTPRYLIKTRGQQVTLSCSPISGHRSVSWYQQTPGQGLQFLFEYFSETQRNKGNFPGRFSGRQFSNSRSEMNVSTLELGDSALYLCASSLGRGNNEKLFFGSGTQLSVL.

The V call is TRBV28, the J call TRBJ1-5, with D perhaps matching TRBD1 (5 bases). Trimming pared 6 bases from V and 5 bases from J, leaving 23 bases between. The V gene's germline CDR1 is MDHEN and CDR2 SYDVKM. This CDR3 is built from 17 residues. The CDR3 region has the DNA TGTGCCAGCAGCTCCGGACACGGGGCCCTACCTGATCAGCCCCAGCATTTT. Amino acid sequence: CASSSGHGALPDQPQHF.

A note on this clone: An end of the junction differs from the germline gene, which may be a read error. This chain joins TRBV11-3 and TRBJ2-7, with 8 bases matching TRBD2. The germline V gene encodes CDR1 SGHNT and CDR2 YENEEA. CDR3 size: 14 residues. CDR3 amino acids: CASSPGGGSYEQYF. The CDR3 DNA is TGTGCTAGCAGCCCGGGGGGGGGATCCTACGAGCAGTACTTC. The variable domain in full, completed from reference TRBV11-3 and TRBJ2-7, reads EAGVVQSPRYKIIEKKQPVAFWCNPISGHNTLYWYLQNLGQGPELLIRYENEEAVDDSQLPKDRFSAERLKGVDSTLKIQPAELGDSAVYLCASSPGGGSYEQYFGPGTRLTVT.

The rearrangement uses TRBV30 and TRBJ1-2; 8 bases map to TRBD1. V dropped 2 bases and J dropped 8; count of bases not matched to a gene: 10. From germline, CDR1 is GTSNPN and CDR2 SVGIG (reference sequence). This CDR3 comprises 14 residues. This CDR3 is CAWSRQGIGRGYTF. The CDR3 DNA follows: TGTGCCTGGAGTCGACAGGGGATCGGGAGGGGCTACACCTTC.

The V and J genes are TRBV28 and TRBJ1-3; D remains ambiguous. CDR1 and CDR2 (germline): MDHEN, SYDVKM. Deletions cut 4 bases from V and 5 bases from J, with 15 bases between. This CDR3 region has 15 residues. As DNA, the CDR3 is TGTGCCAGCAGTTCCGGATCAGGCACTCGAAACACCATATATTTT. Amino acid sequence: CASSSGSGTRNTIYF.

The gene calls are TRBV19 and TRBJ1-5; TRBD1 might be the D (5 bases). The CDR3 length is 15 residues. V was clipped by 3 bases and J by 6 bases, with 15 bases between them. Germline V gene data show CDR1 as LNHDA and CDR2 as SQIVND (reference sequence). CDR3 region: CASSIDGADSQPQHF. The CDR3 region has the DNA TGTGCCAGTAGTATCGATGGGGCAGACAGTCAGCCCCAGCATTTT.

The V call is TRBV11-3, the J call TRBJ2-7; 7 bases line up with TRBD1. Per the germline V gene, CDR1 is SGHNT and CDR2 is YENEEA. J was trimmed by 6 bases and V by 5 bases; bases with no gene match: 10. CDR3 length: 14 residues. The CDR3 DNA reads as TGTGCCAGCAGCATCGCCGGGACAGCCCCCGAGCAGTACTTC. Encoded protein: CASSIAGTAPEQYF.

The chain combines TRBV6-8 with TRBJ2-7; TRBD2 might be the D (5 bases). The CDR3 is 14 residues long. CDR1 and CDR2 from the germline V gene are MNHGY and SAAAGT. Trimming took off 4 bases at V and 2 bases at J, with 12 bases between the two ends. The CDR3 sequence: CASSSIDGAYEQYF. CDR3 coding DNA: TGTGCCAGCAGTTCGATAGACGGGGCCTACGAGCAGTACTTC.